The 16 T cell receptor beta chains below all came from one sample that was sequenced in a study of blood T cell repertoires in COVID-19 (dated by TCRdb to 2019 to 2021). Library generation was performed with the immunoSEQ multiplex PCR assay. Not all clones reach the TCRdb copy of this immuneACCESS table, which keeps in-frame sequences only. Checked studies attribute under half of the gap to unresolved V genes and leave the rest unexplained. The sample profile shows approximately 140,000 clones; 86% of them were found once. More than 3% of the sample is held by the ten biggest clonotypes. Sequences were obtained from peripheral blood. The receptors here all came from a man between 65 and 79 years old with acute or convalescent COVID-19.

The chain recombines TRBV2 with TRBJ2-7; 8 bases are shared with TRBD2. Germline V gene data show CDR1 as SNHLY and CDR2 as FYNNEI. V was pared by 11 bases and J by 2 bases, with 11 bases of the junction left unmatched. CDR3 length: 14 residues. The CDR3 DNA reads as TGTGCCGCGACCTGGCGGGAGGAACCCTACGAGCAGTACTTC. It yields the protein CAATWREEPYEQYF. Supplemented by reference TRBV2 and TRBJ2-7, the full variable domain reads EPEVTQTPSHQVTQMGQEVILRCVPISNHLYFYWYRQILGQKVEFLVSFYNNEISEKSEIFDDQFSVERPDGSNFTLKIRSTKLEDSAMYFCAATWREEPYEQYFGPGTRLTVT.

The CDR3 DNA is TGTGCCAGCAGCCAAGCCGGACTAGCGGGAACCTACGAGCAGTACTTC. Its protein product is CASSQAGLAGTYEQYF. This chain connects TRBV3-1 (or the pseudogene TRBV3-2) to TRBJ2-7; 12 positions agree with TRBD2. Germline V gene sequence: CDR1 LGHDT, CDR2 YNNKEL (reference sequence). After removal of 1 base from V and 2 bases from J, the junction contained 3 bases not matched to a gene. The CDR3 is 16 residues long.

The rearrangement links TRBV30 to TRBJ1-2; 8 nucleotides line up with TRBD1. The CDR3 is 13 residues long. Germline-derived CDR1 and CDR2 are GTSNPN and SVGIG (reference sequence). V lost 6 bases, J lost 0 bases, and 3 bases stayed unmatched. CDR3 region: CACRTGPNYGYTF. CDR3 DNA sequence: TGTGCCTGCAGGACAGGGCCTAACTATGGCTACACCTTC.

The rearrangement links TRBV5-8 to TRBJ2-5; 8 nucleotides agree with TRBD1. The J segment lost 1 base and the V segment lost 4 bases, leaving 6 bases of the junction unmatched. Germline V gene sequence: CDR1 SGHTS, CDR2 YDEGEE. The CDR3 has 15 residues. The CDR3: CASSQGTGAQETQYF. In DNA, the CDR3 is TGTGCCAGCAGCCAGGGGACAGGAGCCCAAGAGACCCAGTACTTC.

V usage is TRBV7-8 and J usage is TRBJ2-7; TRBD1 matches 7 bases. CDR1 SGHVS and CDR2 FQNEAQ come from the germline V gene. With V trimmed by 1 base and J by 9 bases, 12 bases remained unmatched. The CDR3 totals 15 residues. This chain's CDR3 is CASSLEDRIDVGQYF. DNA of the CDR3: TGTGCCAGCAGCTTAGAGGACAGGATCGACGTCGGGCAGTACTTC.

The gene calls are TRBV12-3 or TRBV12-4 and TRBJ2-5, with D unresolved. This CDR3 contains 13 residues. V lost 6 bases and J lost 2, with 10 bases in between. CDR3 DNA sequence: TGTGCCAGCAGGAACAGCATTCAAGAGACCCAGTACTTC. It translates to CASRNSIQETQYF.

The rearrangement uses TRBV29-1 and TRBJ2-3; 11 nucleotides line up with TRBD2. The CDR3 has 16 amino acids. V lost 6 bases and J lost 3; bases outside the gene matches: 11. Germline CDR1 reads SQVTM; CDR2 reads ANQGSEA. Written as DNA, the CDR3 is TGCAGCGTCGGTAGACTAGCGGGATTCGAGACAGATACGCAGTATTTT. Amino acid sequence: CSVGRLAGFETDTQYF.

The rearrangement joins TRBV9 to TRBJ2-3, with 9 nucleotides matching TRBD1. CDR1 is SGDLS and CDR2 is YYNGEE in the germline V gene. This CDR3 is built from 21 residues. The V gene end was trimmed by 2 bases and the J gene end by 3 bases; junction bases not matched to a gene: 22. This CDR3 reads CASSVAPGQGMIATRTDTQYF. DNA of the CDR3: TGTGCCAGCAGCGTGGCCCCGGGACAGGGTATGATAGCTACTCGTACAGATACGCAGTATTTT.

The V call is TRBV18, the J call TRBJ2-3; 8 nucleotides agree with TRBD2. J gave up 0 bases and V 6 bases, and 5 bases lay outside the gene matches. Germline CDR1 is KGHSH and CDR2 is LQKENI. The CDR3 is 15 residues long. The CDR3 nucleotides read TGTGCCAGCTCCCCTAGCGGGCCTAGCACAGATACGCAGTATTTT. Amino acid sequence: CASSPSGPSTDTQYF.

J is TRBJ2-3 and V is TRBV11-3; D may be TRBD1 (5 bases). V lost 5 bases to trimming and J lost 4 bases, with 16 bases between them. CDR3 size: 15 residues. Per the germline V gene, CDR1 is SGHNT and CDR2 is YENEEA. The CDR3 loop is CASSATGPRADTQYF. DNA of the CDR3: TGTGCCAGCAGCGCCACCGGACCCAGGGCAGATACGCAGTATTTT.

The chain has TRBV10-2 and TRBJ2-3; D unclear. The CDR3 runs to 11 residues. V was clipped by 4 bases and J by 3 bases, with 2 bases between them. CDR1 WSHSY and CDR2 SAAADI come from the germline V gene. CDR3: CASSATDTQYF. The CDR3 DNA reads as TGCGCCAGCAGTGCGACAGATACGCAGTATTTT.

This chain links TRBV2 with TRBJ2-7; TRBD1 matches at 7 bases. This CDR3 spans 11 amino acids. Germline V CDR1 and CDR2: SNHLY, FYNNEI. Germline trimming cut 4 bases from V and 6 bases from J; bases unmatched to any gene: 0. CDR3: CASSGTGEQYF. The CDR3 coding sequence is TGTGCCAGCAGTGGGACAGGCGAGCAGTACTTC.

This chain connects TRBV11-3 to TRBJ2-1, with a weak D call TRBD2 (6 bases). CDR1 and CDR2 from the germline V gene are SGHNT and YENEEA. The V and J ends lost 3 bases and 5 bases respectively, with 17 bases between them. CDR3 length: 16 residues. CDR3 in DNA: TGTGCCAGCAGCTTGCACTCCACTTGGGGGGACAATGAGCAGTTCTTC. Translating gives CASSLHSTWGDNEQFF.

V and J are TRBV7-2 and TRBJ1-1, with D tentatively TRBD1 (5 bases). The CDR3 runs to 13 residues. Germline lookup yields CDR1 SGHTA and CDR2 FQGNSA. Trimming left V 5 bases short and J 7 bases short, with 14 bases between. This CDR3 is CASSLRQTDEAFF. The CDR3 DNA sequence: TGTGCCAGCAGCCTGCGACAGACTGATGAAGCTTTCTTT.

This clone appeared once. The V and J genes are TRBV19 and TRBJ2-1; D is ambiguous. Trimming stripped 3 bases from V and 3 bases from J, with 12 bases between. CDR1 LNHDA and CDR2 SQIVND come from the germline V gene (reference sequence). The CDR3 is made up of 15 amino acids. CDR3 nucleotide sequence: TGTGCCAGTAGTATCCCCATGGCTCACTACAATGAGCAGTTCTTC. Protein product: CASSIPMAHYNEQFF.

The chain recombines TRBV27 with TRBJ2-7, with 11 nucleotides matching TRBD2. CDR1 and CDR2 from the germline V gene are MNHEY and SMNVEV (reference sequence). The CDR3 extends over 16 amino acids. V lost 4 bases, J lost 2 bases, and 7 bases stayed unmatched. CDR3 coding DNA: TGTGCCAGCAGTTCCACGCCGGGACTAGCGGCCTACGAGCAGTACTTC. Its translation: CASSSTPGLAAYEQYF.